This T cell receptor (beta chain) was identified during a study of T cells in Graves' hyperthyroidism and ophthalmopathy. As regards this clonotype: The antigen remains unidentified.

Germline CDR1 is MDHEN and CDR2 is SYDVKM. This CDR3 region has 12 residues. Trimming pared 7 bases from V and 3 bases from J, leaving 8 bases between. The study, taken as a whole, reports: Ophthalmopathy onset followed model prediction by a median about seven months. Researchers report that a 13 V-J model separated ophthalmopathy from stable hyperthyroidism. Blood shared most expanded thyroid clonotypes above 0.001.

RNA transcripts yielded amplified TCR beta CDR3 regions. The study used the HTBI primer set for a first-round RT-PCR of the TCR CDR3. TCRdb re-called the multiplex PCR reads through MiXCR, storing one row per CDR3 protein. Of hundreds of thousands of distinct CDR3 sequences listed, 20% are singletons. The sample comprised blood. The sequence derives from a man aged 25 to 40 with Graves' ophthalmopathy. The V gene is TRBV28, the J gene TRBJ2-3; D is ambiguous. The CDR3 coding sequence is TGTGCCAGCACCCCCCGAACAGATACGCAGTATTTT. Protein: CASTPRTDTQYF.